Below are 9 T cell receptor beta chains sequenced from a single sample in a study of T-cell reconstitution after alpha-beta-depleted transplantation in children. The library targeted TCRbeta and was prepared with unique molecular identifiers. TCRdb reanalysed the PCR reads using MiXCR and keeps one entry per CDR3 protein. The sample lists approximately 500,000 distinct CDR3 sequences; approximately 30% were seen once. The sequencing here drew on PBMCs, taken before TCRalphabeta/CD19-depleted stem cell transplant. Receptors were obtained from a boy under three years old with Wiskott-Aldrich syndrome, due to receive a stem cell transplant.

The chain uses TRBV20-1 and TRBJ2-3; maybe TRBD2 (5 bases). The CDR3 loop spans 15 amino acids. The V end was cut by 0 bases, the J end by 0 bases, with 10 bases between. The V gene's germline CDR1 is DFQATT and CDR2 SNEGSKA (reference sequence). CDR3 residues: CSARDLGVSTDTQYF. The CDR3, as DNA: TGCAGTGCTAGAGATCTCGGGGTCAGCACAGATACGCAGTATTTT.

This clonotype was counted only a few times. V usage is TRBV30 and J usage is TRBJ2-3; 9 bases match TRBD1. V lost 3 bases to trimming and J lost 1 base; unmatched junction nucleotides: 8. Germline CDR1 is GTSNPN and CDR2 is SVGIG (reference sequence). CDR3 length: 16 amino acids. This chain's CDR3 is CAWSDPRDRGTDTQYF. The CDR3 bases are TGTGCCTGGAGCGACCCCCGGGACAGGGGCACAGATACGCAGTATTTT.

This chain connects TRBV7-8 to TRBJ2-2; D gene uncertain. Germline V lookup: CDR1 SGHVS, CDR2 FQNEAQ. The CDR3 is 10 amino acids. Between the trimmed V and J ends, which lost 10 bases and 7 bases, there was a span of 7 bases. The CDR3 DNA is TGTGCCACCCTTGACGGGGAGCTGTTTTTT. Protein sequence: CATLDGELFF.

The V and J genes are TRBV7-9 and TRBJ2-1; TRBD2 matches 10 bases. The CDR3 length is 14 residues. Per the germline V gene, CDR1 is SEHNR and CDR2 is FQNEAQ (reference sequence). The trim removed 3 bases at V and 6 bases at J, leaving 2 bases unmatched. CDR3 DNA: TGTGCCAGCAGCTTGATAGCGGGGGGCAATGAGCAGTTCTTC. This encodes CASSLIAGGNEQFF.

The rearrangement joins TRBV4-2 to TRBJ2-3; D may be TRBD1 (6 bases). Germline CDR1 LGHNA, CDR2 YNFKEQ. This CDR3 region has 17 residues. With 4 bases removed from V and 3 bases from J, the gap between germline ends came to 20 bases. The CDR3 protein is CASSLTDSATGTDTQYF. In nucleotides, the CDR3 is TGTGCCAGCAGCCTCACGGACAGCGCGACGGGAACAGATACGCAGTATTTT.

This clonotype was seen repeatedly, ten times or more. At one end the junction does not follow the germline gene, possibly because of a read error. The chain uses TRBV5-1 and TRBJ2-2; unclear D gene. The germline CDR1 and CDR2 sequences are SGHRS and YFSETQ. This CDR3 is built from 12 residues. As DNA, the CDR3 is TGTGCCAGCAGTTTATTAGGCGGGGAGCTGTTTTTT. Amino acid sequence: CASSLLGGELFF.

The genes are TRBV5-1 and TRBJ2-5; unclear D gene. CDR1 SGHRS and CDR2 YFSETQ come from the germline V gene. The CDR3 covers 15 residues. Trimming removed 1 base at V and 5 bases at J, with 15 bases between. The CDR3 region has the DNA TGCGCCAGCAGCTTGTCGGCAGAAATCTGGGAGACCCAGTACTTC. Translated, it gives CASSLSAEIWETQYF.

This clonotype has a handful of counts. The chain carries TRBV12-3 or TRBV12-4 and TRBJ2-1, with a tentative D call TRBD1 (5 bases). This CDR3 spans 15 amino acids. Trimming cost V 5 bases and J 0 bases, with 11 bases left between them. The CDR3 loop is CASSDDRFSYNEQFF. DNA of the CDR3: TGTGCCAGCAGTGATGACAGATTCTCCTACAATGAGCAGTTCTTC.

The chain's CDR3 is CASSLGFTGPYTF. Written as DNA, the CDR3 is TGTGCCAGCAGTTTAGGGTTTACAGGACCCTACACCTTC. The chain uses TRBV12-3 or TRBV12-4 and TRBJ1-2; perhaps TRBD1 as D (5 bases). The V end was cut by 1 base, the J end by 10 bases, with 13 bases between. The length of the CDR3 is 13 residues.